One sample yielded the 10 T cell receptor beta chains listed below, sequenced in a study of blood T cell repertoires in COVID-19. Only in-frame clones appear in the TCRdb table, and some are missing; sequencing was by immunoSEQ multiplex PCR. Of tens of thousands of clones in the sample, about 76% were seen once. Material for sequencing was peripheral blood. These receptors all come from a woman of 80 years or more with acute or convalescent COVID-19.

This clone was observed once. The chain joins TRBV5-1 to TRBJ1-5, with D possibly being TRBD1 (5 bases). The CDR3 totals 15 residues. Trimming took off 0 bases at V and 5 bases at J, with 12 bases between the two ends. Per the germline V gene, CDR1 is SGHRS and CDR2 is YFSETQ. CDR3: CASSLDAGTDQPQHF. The CDR3 DNA is TGCGCCAGCAGCTTGGACGCGGGGACGGATCAGCCCCAGCATTTT.

J is TRBJ2-5 and V is TRBV11-2; TRBD2 agrees at 7 bases. In germline, CDR1 is SGHAT, CDR2 FQNNGV. Unmatched junction bases numbered 12, after V lost 8 bases and J lost 0 bases. This CDR3 comprises 16 residues. The CDR3 loop reads CASRGVSGLYQETQYF. CDR3 nucleotides: TGTGCCAGCCGCGGGGTTAGCGGGTTATACCAAGAGACCCAGTACTTC.

This rearrangement joins TRBV3-1 (or the pseudogene TRBV3-2) to TRBJ1-6; D is ambiguous. Trimming removed 4 bases from V and 7 bases from J, with 11 bases in between. CDR3 size: 14 residues. Per germline, CDR1 LGHDT and CDR2 YNNKEL (reference sequence). CDR3 region: CASSPARENSPLHF. The CDR3, as DNA: TGTGCCAGCAGCCCTGCACGGGAGAATTCACCCCTCCACTTT.

V gene TRBV5-6 combines with J gene TRBJ2-7; D is undetermined. V was clipped by 1 base and J by 2 bases, with 7 bases between them. The length of the CDR3 is 13 residues. CDR1 SGHDT and CDR2 YYEEEE come from the germline V gene. CDR3 DNA sequence: TGTGCCAGCAGCTTGTGGCAGGCCTACGAGCAGTACTTC. Protein: CASSLWQAYEQYF.

This clone was observed once. V is TRBV24-1 and J is TRBJ2-5; 11 nucleotides line up with TRBD1. Germline V gene sequence: CDR1 KGHDR, CDR2 SFDVKD. Trimming cost V 2 bases and J 2 bases; bases outside gene matches: 3. The CDR3 runs 16 residues. The CDR3 DNA is TGTGCCACCAGTGATTCCCGGGACAGGGGGCAAGAGACCCAGTACTTC. It translates to CATSDSRDRGQETQYF.

This chain connects TRBV12-3 or TRBV12-4 to TRBJ1-2, with D maybe TRBD1 (6 bases). The CDR3 covers 11 residues. Trimming took 11 bases from V and 6 from J, leaving 13 bases between them. The CDR3 is CAARGLDGYTF. The DNA of the CDR3 is TGTGCCGCGCGGGGGCTTGATGGCTACACCTTC.

This chain uses TRBV6-6 with TRBJ1-1, with 9 bases that match TRBD1. V shed 5 bases and J 10 bases; nucleotides not matched to a gene: 14. The CDR3 is 15 amino acids. Germline V gene lookup returns CDR1 MNHNY and CDR2 SVGAGI (reference sequence). The CDR3 nucleotides are TGTGCCAGCAGTAGACCCAGGGACAGGGAAAAAGGAGCTTTCTTT. As protein: CASSRPRDREKGAFF.

The chain joins TRBV7-9 to TRBJ1-2, with D unclear. Per the germline V gene, CDR1 is SEHNR and CDR2 is FQNEAQ (reference sequence). The V gene lost 4 bases and the J gene lost 2 bases, with 17 bases spanning the gap. The length of the CDR3 is 16 residues. The CDR3: CASSSRVARVNYGYTF. In nucleotides, the CDR3 is TGTGCCAGCAGCTCGAGGGTCGCCCGTGTGAACTATGGCTACACCTTC.

This rearrangement joins TRBV15 to TRBJ2-1; D is undetermined. The CDR3 extends over 12 amino acids. V was clipped by 5 bases and J by 10 bases, with 12 bases between them. CDR1 is LNHNV, CDR2 YYDKDF, per germline (reference sequence). In nucleotides, the CDR3 is TGTGCCACCAGCTTGCGTCCCCCGGAGCAGTTCTTC. Amino acids: CATSLRPPEQFF. Supplemented by reference TRBV15 and TRBJ2-1, the full variable domain reads DAMVIQNPRYQVTQFGKPVTLSCSQTLNHNVMYWYQQKSSQAPKLLFHYYDKDFNNEADTPDNFQSRRPNTSFCFLDIRSPGLGDTAMYLCATSLRPPEQFFGPGTRLTVL.

The chain couples TRBV6-5 to TRBJ1-3, with D maybe TRBD1 (5 bases). Germline V lookup: CDR1 MNHEY, CDR2 SVGAGI. CDR3 length: 14 residues. The ends were cut back, 5 bases at V and 2 bases at J, with 10 bases in the middle. CDR3: CASSTRGAGNTIYF. DNA of the CDR3: TGTGCCAGCAGTACACGGGGGGCTGGAAACACCATATATTTT.